The rows below give T cell receptor beta chains drawn from one sample of a study of lymphopenia after photon versus proton radiotherapy. This table comes from immunoSEQ multiplex PCR, and its TCRdb copy is limited to in-frame clones, with some not included. The table records more than 45,000 clones, about 88% of them present only once. The sample here was peripheral blood, taken from a patient treated with proton-based radiotherapy. These TCRs come from a man between 60 and 75 years old with pancreatic cancer. Both conserved end residues are part of each CDR3. D genes are given only for firm matches. The size of a clone is reported for some rows only, either as once, few or many, or as a class for expanded clones.

once,TRBV2,-,TRBJ2-1,CASSERSGQRQFF,TGTGCCAGCAGTGAAAGGTCGGGGCAGAGGCAGTTCTTC
-,TRBV5-6,-,TRBJ1-3,CASSYGTLFGNTIYF,TGTGCCAGCAGCTACGGGACACTATTTGGAAACACCATATATTTT
-,TRBV9,-,TRBJ2-3,CASSVEAGADTQYF,TGTGCCAGCAGCGTAGAGGCGGGCGCAGATACGCAGTATTTT
-,TRBV7-9,TRBD1,TRBJ1-2,CASSLLDRGHPKRGYTF,TGTGCCAGCAGCCTCCTGGACAGGGGTCACCCGAAGAGAGGCTACACCTTC
-,TRBV5-5,-,TRBJ2-5,CASSFRDSEKTQYF,TGTGCCAGCAGCTTCAGGGATTCGGAGAAGACCCAGTACTTC
-,TRBV2,-,TRBJ1-5,CASSEGLNQPQHF,TGTGCCAGCAGTGAAGGACTCAATCAGCCCCAGCATTTT
-,TRBV6-5,TRBD1,TRBJ1-1,CASSYLQGTLWAFF,TGTGCCAGCAGTTACTTACAGGGGACGTTGTGGGCTTTCTTT
-,TRBV4-1,TRBD2,TRBJ2-7,CASSQGGLAGTYEQYF,TGCGCCAGCAGCCAAGGCGGACTAGCGGGGACCTACGAGCAGTACTTC
-,TRBV7-2,-,TRBJ2-3,CASSRDSTDTQYF,TGTGCCAGCAGCCGGGACAGCACAGATACGCAGTATTTT
-,TRBV11-3,TRBD1,TRBJ2-7,CASSPGQGTYEQYF,TGTGCCAGCAGCCCAGGACAGGGAACCTACGAGCAGTACTTC
-,TRBV14,TRBD2,TRBJ2-1,CASSQFLAGGRSSYNEQFF,TGTGCCAGCAGCCAATTCCTAGCGGGAGGGCGCAGTTCCTACAATGAGCAGTTCTTC
-,TRBV5-4,-,TRBJ2-5,CASSRGAAGQETQYF,TGTGCCAGCAGCCGTGGAGCGGCGGGACAAGAGACCCAGTACTTC
once,TRBV11-1,TRBD2,TRBJ2-2,CASSPSGNLHGELFF,TGTGCCAGCAGCCCTAGCGGGAACCTCCACGGGGAGCTGTTTTTT
once,TRBV19,-,TRBJ1-1,CASSPGGTGNTEAFF,TGTGCCAGTAGTCCCGGAGGGACGGGGAACACTGAAGCTTTCTTT
few,TRBV19,-,TRBJ2-7,CASTPAWGQTYEQYF,TGTGCCAGTACCCCGGCGTGGGGCCAAACCTACGAGCAGTACTTC
-,TRBV5-6,TRBD1,TRBJ1-2,CASSQGQRGGGYTF,TGTGCCAGCAGCCAGGGACAGCGGGGAGGGGGCTACACCTTC
-,TRBV5-4,TRBD2,TRBJ2-4,CASSTGTSASIQYF,TGTGCCAGCAGCACAGGGACTAGCGCGAGCATTCAGTACTTC
once,TRBV7-9,-,TRBJ2-1,CASTKGHPYNEQFF,TGTGCCAGCACCAAGGGACATCCTTACAATGAGCAGTTCTTC
-,TRBV7-3,-,TRBJ2-2,CASSLPTPQFNTGELFF,TGTGCCAGCAGCTTACCCACCCCGCAATTTAACACCGGGGAGCTGTTTTTT
-,TRBV7-9,-,TRBJ2-7,CASSLGRSTYEQYF,TGTGCCAGCAGCTTAGGTAGATCAACTTACGAGCAGTACTTC
-,TRBV6-6,-,TRBJ2-7,CASRRQDYEQYF,TGTGCCAGCAGGAGACAGGACTACGAGCAGTACTTC
medium-sized,TRBV11-2,-,TRBJ1-1,CASSRTGGTTEAFF,TGTGCCAGCAGCCGTACGGGGGGCACTACTGAAGCTTTCTTT
-,TRBV10-1,TRBD2,TRBJ2-7,CASSGSSGETQSRGYEQYF,TGCGCCAGCAGTGGCTCTAGCGGGGAAACCCAAAGTCGGGGCTACGAGCAGTACTTC
-,TRBV5-6,-,TRBJ2-1,CASSLGGPNEQFF,TGTGCCAGCAGCTTGGGGGGACCCAATGAGCAGTTCTTC
-,TRBV27,-,TRBJ1-3,CASIHMGPSSGNTIYF,TGTGCCAGCATCCACATGGGGCCCAGCTCTGGAAACACCATATATTTT
-,TRBV28,TRBD1,TRBJ2-1,CASSDWTGNNEQFF,TGTGCCAGCAGTGATTGGACAGGGAACAATGAGCAGTTCTTC
few,TRBV7-9,-,TRBJ1-5,CASSSTFSNQPQHF,TGTGCCAGCAGCTCGACATTCAGCAATCAGCCCCAGCATTTT
once,TRBV4-3,-,TRBJ1-5,CASSPNRGTGQPQHF,TGCGCCAGCAGCCCGAATCGGGGAACGGGTCAGCCCCAGCATTTT
-,TRBV15,-,TRBJ2-3,CATSRDTAETQYF,TGTGCCACCAGCAGAGACACGGCGGAGACGCAGTATTTT
-,TRBV28,TRBD2,TRBJ2-7,CASSYTGTRGEQYF,TGTGCCAGCAGTTATACCGGGACTAGGGGCGAGCAGTACTTC
-,TRBV28,TRBD2,TRBJ2-1,CASSPSPPGTSVDNEQFF,TGTGCCAGCAGTCCTTCACCTCCCGGGACTAGCGTAGACAATGAGCAGTTCTTC